The 9 T cell receptor beta chains below come from one sample, sequenced in a study of TIL therapy for anti-PD-1-resistant metastatic lung cancer. The immunoSEQ assay was v3. Repertoires were generated with immunoSEQ multiplex PCR, while TCRdb's copy carries only in-frame clones and drops some. This table holds 2,000 to 3,000 clones, around 73% found once. Sample time point: pre-treatment sample, taken before nivolumab and TIL therapy. Most excised metastases sampled were pleural nodules or supraclavicular lymph nodes. This sample comprised tumor tissue, obtained at baseline. The origin of the receptors is a person between 25 and 80 years old with non-small cell lung cancer. Some clones in this sample may be carry-over from other donors' samples.

This clone showed up just once. The chain carries TRBV19 and TRBJ2-7; D may be TRBD1 (7 bases). The germline V gene has CDR1 LNHDA and CDR2 SQIVND (reference sequence). The V gene lost 5 bases and the J gene lost 6 bases, with 26 bases spanning the gap. CDR3 length: 17 residues. This CDR3 is CASSLEVSGGGSGEQYF. The CDR3, as DNA: TGTGCCAGTAGTCTGGAGGTTTCAGGAGGGGGCAGCGGCGAGCAGTACTTC.

The chain is built from TRBV7-9 and TRBJ1-2; TRBD1 is a possible D gene (5 bases). The CDR3 runs to 15 residues. Germline V gene lookup returns CDR1 SEHNR and CDR2 FQNEAQ (reference sequence). Trimming took 5 bases from V and 0 from J, leaving 13 bases between them. The CDR3 reads CASSLTGGTNYGYTF. CDR3 nucleotides: TGTGCCAGCAGCCTAACGGGGGGGACTAACTATGGCTACACCTTC.

Notes on this clone: One end of the junction fails to match germline, which may point to a read error. V and J are TRBV7-2 and TRBJ2-1; D is ambiguous. The CDR3 covers 16 residues. Germline V lookup: CDR1 SGHTA, CDR2 FQGNSA. CDR3 residues: CASSLSSSSSCNEQFF. The CDR3 nucleotides read TGTGCCAGCAGCTTATCTTCCTCAAGCTCCTGCAATGAGCAGTTCTTC.

This clone is judged large (0.1 to 1%). The chain uses TRBV27 and TRBJ2-3; 11 positions agree with TRBD2. Per the germline V gene, CDR1 is MNHEY and CDR2 is SMNVEV (reference sequence). V trimming: 5 bases; J trimming: 2 bases; junction bases outside the gene matches: 12. This CDR3 is 18 amino acids long. For the CDR3, the DNA is TGTGCCAGCAGTCCCCGCTACCTAGCGGGGGGATTCACAGATACGCAGTATTTT. Translated: CASSPRYLAGGFTDTQYF.

This clone appeared a single time. This CDR3 reads CASSSGPSWDTGELFF. The CDR3 DNA follows: TGTGCCAGCAGTTCCGGCCCTTCCTGGGACACCGGGGAGCTGTTTTTT. The chain has TRBV27 and TRBJ2-2, with D hard to call. The germline gives CDR1 MNHEY, CDR2 SMNVEV (reference sequence). This CDR3 is built from 16 residues. V lost 4 bases, J lost 3 bases, and 15 bases lay in between.

This sequence joins TRBV6-5 and TRBJ2-1; TRBD2 matches at 7 bases. The V segment lost 5 bases and the J segment 4 bases; nucleotides outside the gene matches: 8. The CDR3 spans 15 residues. CDR1 is MNHEY and CDR2 is SVGAGI in the germline V gene. CDR3 sequence (DNA): TGTGCCAGCAGTGCTCCCGGGACTAAATACAATGAGCAGTTCTTC. Its protein is CASSAPGTKYNEQFF.

This chain uses TRBV4-1 with TRBJ1-5, with TRBD1 as a possible D gene (5 bases). V was pared by 3 bases and J by 5 bases, with 20 bases between. The CDR3 sequence is 17 residues long. CDR1 is MGHRA and CDR2 is YSYEKL in the germline V gene. The chain's CDR3 is CASSQATGDPKYQPQHF. CDR3 in DNA: TGCGCCAGCAGCCAGGCGACGGGGGACCCCAAGTATCAGCCCCAGCATTTT.

The chain recombines TRBV5-1 with TRBJ1-4; maybe TRBD1 (5 bases). Trimming shortened V by 4 bases and J by 6 bases, and 13 bases separated the two germline ends. The germline gives CDR1 SGHRS, CDR2 YFSETQ. CDR3 size: 14 residues. CDR3 protein: CASSPAGRDEKLFF. DNA of the CDR3: TGCGCCAGCAGCCCTGCGGGGCGGGATGAAAAACTGTTTTTT.

The rearrangement joins TRBV19 to TRBJ1-2; 10 bases align to TRBD1. The CDR3 is 16 residues long. CDR1 and CDR2 from the germline V gene are LNHDA and SQIVND (reference sequence). V lost 5 bases and J lost 4; bases outside the gene matches: 10. The CDR3 region is CASSRDRGPGGYGYTF. The CDR3 DNA reads TGTGCCAGTAGTCGGGACAGGGGACCCGGGGGCTATGGCTACACCTTC. Full variable domain (remainder filled in from reference TRBV19 and TRBJ1-2): DGGITQSPKYLFRKEGQNVTLSCEQNLNHDAMYWYRQDPGQGLRLIYYSQIVNDFQKGDIAEGYSVSREKKESFPLTVTSAQKNPTAFYLCASSRDRGPGGYGYTFGSGTRLTVV.